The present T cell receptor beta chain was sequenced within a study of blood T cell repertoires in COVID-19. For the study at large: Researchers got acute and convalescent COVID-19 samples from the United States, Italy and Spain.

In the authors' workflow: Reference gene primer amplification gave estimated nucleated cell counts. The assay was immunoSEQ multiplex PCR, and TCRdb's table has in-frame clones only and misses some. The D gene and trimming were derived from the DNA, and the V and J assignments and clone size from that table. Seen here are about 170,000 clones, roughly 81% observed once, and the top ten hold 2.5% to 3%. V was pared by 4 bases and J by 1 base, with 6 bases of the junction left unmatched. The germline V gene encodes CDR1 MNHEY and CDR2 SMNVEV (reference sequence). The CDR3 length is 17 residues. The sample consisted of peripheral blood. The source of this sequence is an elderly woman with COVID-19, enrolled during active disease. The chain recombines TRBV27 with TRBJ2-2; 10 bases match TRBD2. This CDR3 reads CASSWSGRALNTGELFF. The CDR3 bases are TGTGCCAGCAGTTGGAGCGGGAGGGCCTTGAACACCGGGGAGCTGTTTTTT.